This entry features one T cell receptor (beta chain) sequence. Libraries were prepared by immunoSEQ multiplex PCR; TCRdb keeps only in-frame clonotypes and omits some of them. Among 100,000 to 150,000 clones listed, over 75% were seen once. These data originate in a study of T cell responses to AZD1222 COVID-19 vaccine. Germline values: CDR1 MGHRA, CDR2 YSYEKL. Between the trimmed V and J ends, which lost 6 bases and 5 bases, there was a span of 13 bases. The length of the CDR3 is 14 residues. The sample was peripheral blood, taken on day 0 of AZD1222 vaccination. This receptor was taken from an adult in good health. The V and J genes are TRBV4-1 and TRBJ1-4; a possible D gene is TRBD1 (5 bases). The chain's CDR3 is CASRVGTPNEKLFF. DNA for the CDR3: TGCGCCAGCAGAGTGGGGACTCCGAATGAAAAACTGTTTTTT.